This T cell receptor (beta chain) is drawn from a study of cytomegalovirus exposure and HLA in healthy donors. Overall study results and limits: The availability of immune exposure information extended only to CMV serostatus. Evidence from a later analysis indicated that most CMV-associated TCR beta chains looked HLA-restricted.

The PCR employed 60 Vbeta primers together with 13 Jbeta primers. As processed by the authors: Later, 65 million to 85 million unique TCR beta chains were counted in an analysis, and around 11 million of them were shared. Libraries were prepared by immunoSEQ multiplex PCR; TCRdb keeps only in-frame clonotypes and omits some of them. V and J calls and clone size follow that table, whereas D and trimming were derived from the DNA. In the table there are 110,000 to 150,000 clones, around 80% of which are singletons. Germline V lookup: CDR1 MNHNY, CDR2 SVGAGI (reference sequence). This CDR3 has 12 amino acids. V lost 8 bases to trimming and J lost 6 bases, with 13 bases between them. About this clone itself: As yet, its antigen is unknown.

This sequence joins TRBV6-6 and TRBJ1-1; D perhaps matches TRBD1 (5 bases). Sample: PBMCs. This TCR came from a male donor in good health and CMV-seropositive. CDR3 sequence reads: CASAVGPSEAFF. For the CDR3, the DNA is TGTGCCAGCGCGGTGGGGCCCTCTGAAGCTTTCTTT.